A selection of T cell receptor beta chains follows, all from one sample in a study of glioma-infiltrating T cells after dendritic cell vaccination. Data came from immunoSEQ multiplex PCR; TCRdb stores just in-frame clones and leaves some out. The sample carries 100,000 or so clones, almost 90% recorded once. Material: blood, obtained after dendritic cell vaccination. These receptors all come from a human donor with glioblastoma. CDR3s include the opening cysteine and the closing phenylalanine or tryptophan. A D gene is named only where the DNA matches it firmly. The size entry is marked missing in some rows and otherwise reads once, few, many or a size class.

abundance	d_gene	j_gene	v_gene	CDR3nt	CDR3aa
-	-	TRBJ2-7	TRBV11-2	TGTGCCAGCAGCTTATTTCAGGGGTCGGTGAACGAGCAGTACTTC	CASSLFQGSVNEQYF
-	-	TRBJ2-1	TRBV5-1	TGCGCCAGCAGCTCCGACAATTCCTACAATGAGCAGTTCTTC	CASSSDNSYNEQFF
-	-	TRBJ2-2	TRBV12-5	TGTGCTAGTGGTTTGCCAGCGGAGCGAGCGGGGGAGCTGTTTTTT	CASGLPAERAGELFF
-	-	TRBJ2-2	TRBV5-1	TGCGCCAGCAGCCTCTCCGGGACAAGGAACACCGGGGAGCTGTTTTTT	CASSLSGTRNTGELFF
-	TRBD1	TRBJ1-2	TRBV29-1	TGCAGCGTTGACAGGGGGCGGATCTATGGCTACACCTTC	CSVDRGRIYGYTF
-	-	TRBJ2-2	TRBV19	TGTGCCAGTAGTATGGTACAGGTAAACACCGGGGAGCTGTTTTTT	CASSMVQVNTGELFF
-	TRBD1	TRBJ1-2	TRBV18	TGTGCCAGCTCACCACCTGGACAGGGGGCGTTCGATGGCTACACCTTC	CASSPPGQGAFDGYTF
-	-	TRBJ1-2	TRBV5-1	TGCGCCAGCAGCTTGGGCGGAGGGGAATATGGCTACACCTTC	CASSLGGGEYGYTF
few	TRBD2	TRBJ2-1	TRBV11-2	TGTGCCAGCAGCTTGCTCCTAGCGGGGGGGCCGGGGGAGCAGTTCTTC	CASSLLLAGGPGEQFF
-	TRBD1	TRBJ2-1	TRBV4-1	TGCGCCAGCAGCCAAGAATCCCAGGGGGCTTACAATGAGCAGTTCTTC	CASSQESQGAYNEQFF
-	-	TRBJ1-2	TRBV5-8	TGTGCCAGCAGCTTGGATGGGGGGGGCGGTGGCTACACCTTC	CASSLDGGGGGYTF
-	-	TRBJ1-1	TRBV5-4	TGTGCCAGCAGCGGAGACGGGGGAGCTTTCTTT	CASSGDGGAFF
-	-	TRBJ2-3	TRBV19	TGTGCCAGTAGAAGCGGAGATACGCAGTATTTT	CASRSGDTQYF
-	TRBD2	TRBJ2-1	TRBV5-6	TGTGCCAGCAGCTTGTCGCGGGAGGTATACAATGAGCAGTTCTTC	CASSLSREVYNEQFF
-	TRBD2	TRBJ2-1	TRBV7-2	TGTGCCAGCAGCTATGGAGGAGCGGGAGGGGGTGAGCAGTTCTTC	CASSYGGAGGGEQFF
-	TRBD1	TRBJ1-4	TRBV5-1	TGCGCCAGCAGCTTGGGACAGGGGGATGAAAAACTGTTTTTT	CASSLGQGDEKLFF
-	-	TRBJ1-3	TRBV5-6	TGTGCCAGCAGCTTGACGGTCGGGGGAATTACTGCTGGAAACACCATATATTTT	CASSLTVGGITAGNTIYF
-	-	TRBJ1-2	TRBV7-9	TGTGCCAGCAGCTTAGCAGGGGCCTATGGCTACACCTTC	CASSLAGAYGYTF
-	TRBD1	TRBJ1-3	TRBV4-1	TGCGCCAGCAGCCAAGAAGGGGGCCTCTCTGGAAACACCATATATTTT	CASSQEGGLSGNTIYF
-	-	TRBJ1-1	TRBV4-1	TGCGCCAGCAGCCCTCCTTGGGGGGGCGTGGGGAACACTGAAGCTTTCTTT	CASSPPWGGVGNTEAFF
-	TRBD2	TRBJ2-1	TRBV6-5	TGTGCCAGTCGGACTAGCGGTCTCTTGTATGAGCAGTTCTTC	CASRTSGLLYEQFF
-	-	TRBJ2-5	TRBV5-1	TGCGCCAGCAGCAAGTCAGGGGCCGAAGAGACCCAGTACTTC	CASSKSGAEETQYF
-	TRBD1	TRBJ2-7	TRBV29-1	TGCAGCGTCGGGGGACAGGGGGTTATCGAGCAGTACTTC	CSVGGQGVIEQYF
once	-	TRBJ2-1	TRBV9	TGTGCCAGCAGCGCAACTCTCGAGGTTAGCTCCTACAATGAGCAGTTCTTC	CASSATLEVSSYNEQFF
-	TRBD1	TRBJ1-1	TRBV6-1	TGTGCCAGCAGCCACAGGGGGCGCGTCTTGACTGAAGCTTTCTTT	CASSHRGRVLTEAFF